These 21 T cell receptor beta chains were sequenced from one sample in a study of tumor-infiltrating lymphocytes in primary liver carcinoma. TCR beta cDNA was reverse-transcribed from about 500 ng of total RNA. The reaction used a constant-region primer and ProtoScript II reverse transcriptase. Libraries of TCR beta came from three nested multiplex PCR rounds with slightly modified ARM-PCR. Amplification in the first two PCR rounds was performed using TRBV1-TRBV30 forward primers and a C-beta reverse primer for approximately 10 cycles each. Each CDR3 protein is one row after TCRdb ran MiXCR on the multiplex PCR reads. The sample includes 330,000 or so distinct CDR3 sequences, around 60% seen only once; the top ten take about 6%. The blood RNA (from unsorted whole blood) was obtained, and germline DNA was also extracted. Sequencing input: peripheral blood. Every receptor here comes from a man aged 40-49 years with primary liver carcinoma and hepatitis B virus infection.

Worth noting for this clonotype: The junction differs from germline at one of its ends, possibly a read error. DNA of the CDR3: TGTGCCAGCAGCTTCATGGGGAACACCGGGAAGCTGTTTTTT. This sequence encodes CASSFMGNTGKLFF. This rearrangement joins TRBV11-1 to TRBJ2-2; TRBD2 is a possible D gene (5 bases). Germline V gives CDR1 SGHAT, CDR2 FQDESV (reference sequence). The CDR3 contains 14 residues.

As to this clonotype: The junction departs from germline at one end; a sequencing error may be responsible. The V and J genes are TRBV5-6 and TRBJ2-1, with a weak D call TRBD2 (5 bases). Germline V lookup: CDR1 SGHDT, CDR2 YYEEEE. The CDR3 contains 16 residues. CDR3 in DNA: TGTGCCAGCAGCTTGGGGGTAGTGGGAGACTCTAGTGAGCAGCTCTTC. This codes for CASSLGVVGDSSEQLF.

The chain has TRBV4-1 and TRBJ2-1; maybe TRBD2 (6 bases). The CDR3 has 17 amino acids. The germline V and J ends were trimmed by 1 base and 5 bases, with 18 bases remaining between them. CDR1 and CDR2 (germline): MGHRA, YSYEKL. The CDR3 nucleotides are TGCGCCAGCAGCCAAGTTAGGATCAGTGTAGCGGACAATGAGCAGTTCTTC. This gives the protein CASSQVRISVADNEQFF.

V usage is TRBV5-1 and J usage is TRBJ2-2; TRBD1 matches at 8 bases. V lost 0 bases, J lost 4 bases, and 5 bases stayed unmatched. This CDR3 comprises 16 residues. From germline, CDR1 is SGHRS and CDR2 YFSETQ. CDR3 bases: TGCGCCAGCAGCTTGGCCAGGCAGGGGGCCACCGGGGAGCTGTTTTTT. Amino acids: CASSLARQGATGELFF.

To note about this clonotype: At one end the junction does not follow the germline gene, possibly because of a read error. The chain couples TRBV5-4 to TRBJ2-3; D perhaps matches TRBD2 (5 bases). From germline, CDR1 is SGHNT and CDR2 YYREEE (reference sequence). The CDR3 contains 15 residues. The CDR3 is CASNLDSFRTDTQYF. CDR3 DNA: TGTGCCAGCAACTTGGACTCTTTCCGCACGGATACGCAGTATTTT.

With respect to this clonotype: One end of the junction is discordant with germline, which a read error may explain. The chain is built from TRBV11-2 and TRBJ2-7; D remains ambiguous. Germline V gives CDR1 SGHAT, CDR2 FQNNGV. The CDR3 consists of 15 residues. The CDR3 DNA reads TGTGCCGGCAGCTCGTGGGCCAGGAAGGGCTACGAGCAGTACTTC. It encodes CAGSSWARKGYEQYF.

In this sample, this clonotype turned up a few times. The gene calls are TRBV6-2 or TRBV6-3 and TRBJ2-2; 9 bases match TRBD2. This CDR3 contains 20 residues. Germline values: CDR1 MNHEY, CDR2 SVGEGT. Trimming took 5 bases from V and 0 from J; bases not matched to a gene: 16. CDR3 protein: CASSKPGTSHNRANTGELFF. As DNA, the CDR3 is TGTGCCAGCAGTAAACCGGGGACTAGCCATAACCGTGCGAACACCGGGGAGCTGTTTTTT.

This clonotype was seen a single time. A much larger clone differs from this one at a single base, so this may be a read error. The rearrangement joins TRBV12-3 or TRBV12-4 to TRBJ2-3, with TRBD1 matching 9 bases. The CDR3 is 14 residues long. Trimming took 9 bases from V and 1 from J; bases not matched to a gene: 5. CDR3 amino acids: CARSRDRGTDTQYF. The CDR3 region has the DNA TGTGCCAGGAGTCGGGACAGGGGCACAGATACGCAGTATTTT.

CDR3 in DNA: TGTGCCAGCAGTTACGGACGTCCCGGCTACGAGCAGTACTTC. Its translation is CASSYGRPGYEQYF. The V call is TRBV6-6, the J call TRBJ2-7; D call uncertain. The CDR3 contains 14 residues. V lost 2 bases and J lost 3, with 11 bases in between. The germline gives CDR1 MNHNY, CDR2 SVGAGI (reference sequence).

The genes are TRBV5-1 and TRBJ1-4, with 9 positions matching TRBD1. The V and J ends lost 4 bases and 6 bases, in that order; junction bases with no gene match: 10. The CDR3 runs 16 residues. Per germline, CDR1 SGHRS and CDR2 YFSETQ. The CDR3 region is CASSPMSGTGYEKLFF. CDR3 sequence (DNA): TGCGCCAGCAGCCCTATGTCCGGGACAGGGTATGAAAAACTGTTTTTT.

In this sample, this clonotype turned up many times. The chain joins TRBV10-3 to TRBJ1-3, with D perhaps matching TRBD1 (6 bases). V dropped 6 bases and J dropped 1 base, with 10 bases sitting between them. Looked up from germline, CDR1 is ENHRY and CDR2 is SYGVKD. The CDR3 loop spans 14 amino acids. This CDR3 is CAIRKQGSGNTIYF. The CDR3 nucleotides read TGTGCCATCAGAAAACAGGGATCTGGAAACACCATATATTTT.

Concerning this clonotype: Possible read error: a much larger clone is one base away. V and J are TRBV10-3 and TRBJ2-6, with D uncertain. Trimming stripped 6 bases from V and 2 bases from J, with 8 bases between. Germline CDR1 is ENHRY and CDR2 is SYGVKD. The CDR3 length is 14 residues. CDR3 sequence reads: CAISRFPGANVLTF. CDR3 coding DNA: TGTGCCATCAGCAGGTTCCCTGGGGCCAACGTCCTGACTTTC.

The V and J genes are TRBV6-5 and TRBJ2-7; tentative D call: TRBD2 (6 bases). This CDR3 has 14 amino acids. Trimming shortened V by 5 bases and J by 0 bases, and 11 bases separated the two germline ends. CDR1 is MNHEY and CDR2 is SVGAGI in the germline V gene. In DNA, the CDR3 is TGTGCCAGCAGTCTAGCGCGGTTCTCCTACGAGCAGTACTTC. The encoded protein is CASSLARFSYEQYF.

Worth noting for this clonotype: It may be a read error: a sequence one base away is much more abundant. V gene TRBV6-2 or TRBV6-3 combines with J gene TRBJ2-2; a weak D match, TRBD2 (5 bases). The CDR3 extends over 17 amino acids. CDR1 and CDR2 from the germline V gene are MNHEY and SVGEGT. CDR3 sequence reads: CASSYNFGQANTGELLF. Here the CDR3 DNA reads TGTGCCAGCAGTTACAACTTCGGGCAGGCGAACACCGGGGAGCTGTTATTT.

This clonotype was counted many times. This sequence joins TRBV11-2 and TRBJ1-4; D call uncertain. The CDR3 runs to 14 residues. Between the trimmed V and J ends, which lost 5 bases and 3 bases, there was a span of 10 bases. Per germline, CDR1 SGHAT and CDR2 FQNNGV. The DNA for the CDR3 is TGTGCCAGCAGCCGAAGGGAGGCTAATGAAAAACTGTTTTTT. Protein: CASSRREANEKLFF.

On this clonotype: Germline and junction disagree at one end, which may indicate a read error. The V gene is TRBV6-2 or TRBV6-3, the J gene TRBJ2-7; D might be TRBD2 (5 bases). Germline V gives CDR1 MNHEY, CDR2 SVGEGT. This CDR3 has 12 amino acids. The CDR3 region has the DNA TGTGTCAGCAGTTACTCTCAGAGGGAGCAGTGCTTC. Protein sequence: CVSSYSQREQCF.

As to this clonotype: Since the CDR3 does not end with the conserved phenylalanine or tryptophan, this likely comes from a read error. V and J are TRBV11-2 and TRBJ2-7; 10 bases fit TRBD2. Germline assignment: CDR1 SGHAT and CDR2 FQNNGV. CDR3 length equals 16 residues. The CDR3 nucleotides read TGTGCCGGCAGCCCGAAAGGGGCTAGCGGGAGTTGCGAGCAGTACTTG. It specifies CAGSPKGASGSCEQYL.

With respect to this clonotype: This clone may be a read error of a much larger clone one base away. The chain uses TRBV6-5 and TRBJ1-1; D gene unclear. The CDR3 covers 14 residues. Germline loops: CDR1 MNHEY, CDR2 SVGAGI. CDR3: CASSYSNKNTGAFF. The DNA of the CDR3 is TGTGCCAGCAGTTACTCGAACAAGAACACTGGAGCTTTCTTT.

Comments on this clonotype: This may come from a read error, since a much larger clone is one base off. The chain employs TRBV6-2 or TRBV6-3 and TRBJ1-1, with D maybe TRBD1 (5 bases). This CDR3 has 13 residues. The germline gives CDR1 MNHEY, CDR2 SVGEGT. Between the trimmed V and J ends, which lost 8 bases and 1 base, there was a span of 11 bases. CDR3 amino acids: CASWDSTNTEAFF. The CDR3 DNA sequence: TGTGCCAGCTGGGACTCGACGAACACTGAAGCTTTCTTT.

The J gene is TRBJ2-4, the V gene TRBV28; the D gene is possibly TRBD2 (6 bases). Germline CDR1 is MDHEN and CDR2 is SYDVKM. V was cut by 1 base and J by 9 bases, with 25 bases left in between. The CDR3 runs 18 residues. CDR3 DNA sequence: TGTGCCAGCAGTTTATTCGGGTTGTCAGGGAGGCCCGTCGGCATTCAGTACTTC. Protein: CASSLFGLSGRPVGIQYF.

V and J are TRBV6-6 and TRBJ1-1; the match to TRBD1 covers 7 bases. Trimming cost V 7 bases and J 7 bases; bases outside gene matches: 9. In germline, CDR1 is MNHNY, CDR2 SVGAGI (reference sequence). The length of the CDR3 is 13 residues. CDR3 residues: CASTPRTGGEAFF. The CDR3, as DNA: TGTGCCAGCACCCCTAGGACAGGAGGTGAAGCTTTCTTT.